These T cell receptor beta chains were read from a single sample in a study of blood T cells in healthy people across ages. TCRdb reprocessed the 5' RACE reads with MiXCR, giving one entry per CDR3 protein. Seen here are about 830,000 distinct CDR3 sequences, approximately 67% observed once, and the top ten hold 25% to 35%. Material: blood. Source of these receptors: a man between 25 and 39 years old in good health. The CDR3 runs from the conserved cysteine through the conserved F or W. A D gene is named only where the DNA matches it firmly. Expanded clones are given a class, and other clones once, few, many or no size at all.

V gene	D gene	clone size	J gene	CDR3 protein	CDR3 DNA
TRBV7-9	TRBD1	-	TRBJ2-5	CASSTLSPGQHNEQYF	TGTGCCAGCAGCACCCTTTCGCCGGGACAGCACAATGAGCAGTACTTC
TRBV4-2	-	-	TRBJ1-6	CASSQVQWGDTYNSPLHF	TGTGCCAGCAGCCAAGTTCAGTGGGGAGACACCTATAATTCACCCCTCCACTTT
TRBV6-2/TRBV6-3	TRBD2	-	TRBJ2-3	CASSYSPAGDTDTQYF	TGTGCCAGCAGTTACTCCCCAGCGGGAGACACAGATACGCAGTATTTT
TRBV10-3	-	-	TRBJ2-7	CAISEFDSPGYEQYF	TGTGCCATCAGTGAGTTCGACAGCCCCGGCTACGAGCAGTACTTC
TRBV3-1	TRBD2	-	TRBJ2-5	CASSQAQAGVTYF	TGTGCCAGCAGCCAAGCGCAGGCGGGGGTGACGTACTTC
TRBV7-8	-	-	TRBJ1-6	CASSFTGTLTKYSPLHF	TGTGCCAGCAGCTTTACCGGGACATTAACAAAGTATTCACCCCTCCACTTT
TRBV2	TRBD1	once	TRBJ1-6	CASGRQGRPYNSPLHF	TGTGCCAGCGGACGACAGGGCCGCCCCTATAATTCACCCCTCCACTTT
TRBV29-1	TRBD1	-	TRBJ2-7	CSVDLRPGTDDEREQYF	TGCAGCGTTGACCTTCGCCCCGGGACAGACGATGAACGCGAGCAGTACTTC
TRBV27	-	-	TRBJ2-7	CASSLSRRGNEQYF	TGTGCCAGCAGTTTATCCCGCAGGGGTAACGAGCAGTACTTC
TRBV29-1	-	few	TRBJ2-7	CSVEDPARKIEQYF	TGCAGCGTTGAAGATCCGGCGCGCAAAATCGAGCAGTACTTC